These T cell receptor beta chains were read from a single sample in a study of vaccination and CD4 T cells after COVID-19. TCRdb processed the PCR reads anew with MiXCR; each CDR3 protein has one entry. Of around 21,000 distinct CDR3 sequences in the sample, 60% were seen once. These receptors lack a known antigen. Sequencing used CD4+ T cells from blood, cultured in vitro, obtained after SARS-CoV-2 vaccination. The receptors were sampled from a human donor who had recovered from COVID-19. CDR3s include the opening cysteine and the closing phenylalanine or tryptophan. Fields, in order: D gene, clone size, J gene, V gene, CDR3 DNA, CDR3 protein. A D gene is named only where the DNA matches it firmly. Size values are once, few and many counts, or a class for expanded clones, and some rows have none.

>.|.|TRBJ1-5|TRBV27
TGTGCCAGCAGTTACCAGGTTGGAGGGCAGCCCCAGCATTTT
CASSYQVGGQPQHF
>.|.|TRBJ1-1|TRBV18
TGTGCCAGCTCACCAAGACAGGCCTCGAACACTGAAGCTTTCTTT
CASSPRQASNTEAFF
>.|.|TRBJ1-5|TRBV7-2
TGTGCCAGCAGACCGACCGGAGGCTCGGGCAATCAGCCCCAGCATTTT
CASRPTGGSGNQPQHF
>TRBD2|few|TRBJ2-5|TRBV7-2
TGTGCCAGCAGCTTAGGAAGATTCGGGGGGGCGGAGACCCAGTACTTC
CASSLGRFGGAETQYF
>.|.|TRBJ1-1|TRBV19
TGTGCCAGTAGTGCCCCCTCACCGGCAGGGAACACTGAAGCTTTCTTT
CASSAPSPAGNTEAFF
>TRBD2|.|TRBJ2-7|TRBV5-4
TGTGCCAGCAGCTTGGTCGCTAGCGGGAGTTACGAGCAGTACTTC
CASSLVASGSYEQYF
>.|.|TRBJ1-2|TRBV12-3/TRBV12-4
TGTGCCAGCAGCTTGGCGGGGGAAGACTATGGCTACACCTTC
CASSLAGEDYGYTF
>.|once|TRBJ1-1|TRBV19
TGTGCCAGTAGTTTTATTACGGAGGGAGAAGCTTTCTTT
CASSFITEGEAFF
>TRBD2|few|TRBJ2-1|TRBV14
TGTGCCAGCAGCCCTAGACTAGCGGGGGTTTATGAGCAGTTCTTC
CASSPRLAGVYEQFF
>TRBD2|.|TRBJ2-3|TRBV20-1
TGCAGTGCTAGTCTCCCTAGCGGCTCTAGCACAGATACGCAGTATTTT
CSASLPSGSSTDTQYF
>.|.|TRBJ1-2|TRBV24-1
TGTGCCACCAGTGATGGGACGGGCGGCTACACCTTC
CATSDGTGGYTF
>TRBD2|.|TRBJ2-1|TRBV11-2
TGTGCCAGCAGCTTCGGCGGGGGCAATGAGCAGTTCTTC
CASSFGGGNEQFF
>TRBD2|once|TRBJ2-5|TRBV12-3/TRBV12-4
TGTGCCAGCAGAATAGCGGGATTAGAGACCCAGTACTTC
CASRIAGLETQYF